This TCR beta chain was retrieved from a study of cytomegalovirus exposure and HLA in healthy donors. It was with 60 Vbeta and 13 Jbeta primers that the PCR ran. Sequenced by immunoSEQ multiplex PCR; TCRdb stores in-frame clones only, minus some. This sample's clone table lists about 60,000 clones. Likely unrecorded immune exposures existed in these nominally healthy donors. The V segment lost 8 bases and the J segment 1 base; nucleotides outside the gene matches: 0. The germline V gene encodes CDR1 LGHNA and CDR2 YNFKEQ. This CDR3 spans 13 amino acids. The chain joins TRBV4-2 to TRBJ1-1; 11 bases match TRBD1. What was sequenced was PBMCs. The TCR originated in a boy aged 5-17 years in good health and CMV-seronegative. CDR3 amino acids: CASGQGANTEAFF. The CDR3 nucleotides are TGTGCCAGCGGACAGGGGGCGAACACTGAAGCTTTCTTT.